This T cell receptor beta chain was captured in a study of CD8+ T cells in alopecia areata. This clone was observed many times. V dropped 5 bases and J dropped 7 bases, with 12 bases sitting between them. This CDR3 comprises 13 residues. Germline lookup yields CDR1 SGHVS and CDR2 FNYEAQ. Treatment specified: oral pan-JAK inhibitor, 5-10 mg twice daily. Reverse transcribed after extraction, RNA yielded cDNA as the sequencing template. TCRdb's copy holds only in-frame clones and misses some; the assay was immunoSEQ multiplex PCR. The repertoire holds 180,000 or so clones, with roughly 60% as singletons. This receptor was taken from a human donor with alopecia areata. The sequencing here drew on CD4+ T cells sorted from blood, taken between weeks 55 and 70, from a patient treated with tofacitinib. V gene TRBV7-6 combines with J gene TRBJ2-1; perhaps D is TRBD1 or TRBD2 (5 bases each). The CDR3 spells CASSLWDGNEQFF. DNA for the CDR3: TGTGCCAGCAGCCTCTGGGACGGGAATGAGCAGTTCTTC.